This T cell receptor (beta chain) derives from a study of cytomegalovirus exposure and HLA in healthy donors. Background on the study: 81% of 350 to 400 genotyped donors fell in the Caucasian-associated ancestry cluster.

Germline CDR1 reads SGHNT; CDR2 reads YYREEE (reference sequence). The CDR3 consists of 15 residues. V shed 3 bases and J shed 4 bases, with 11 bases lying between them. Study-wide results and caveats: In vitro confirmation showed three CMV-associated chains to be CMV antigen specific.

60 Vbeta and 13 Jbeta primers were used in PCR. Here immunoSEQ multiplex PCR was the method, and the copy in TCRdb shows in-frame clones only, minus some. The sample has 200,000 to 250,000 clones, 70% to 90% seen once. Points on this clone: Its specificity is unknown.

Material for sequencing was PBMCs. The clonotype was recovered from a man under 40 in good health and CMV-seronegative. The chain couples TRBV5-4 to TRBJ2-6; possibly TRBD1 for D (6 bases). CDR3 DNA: TGTGCCAGCAGCTACACAGGGCTGGGGGCCAACGTCCTGACTTTC. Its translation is CASSYTGLGANVLTF.